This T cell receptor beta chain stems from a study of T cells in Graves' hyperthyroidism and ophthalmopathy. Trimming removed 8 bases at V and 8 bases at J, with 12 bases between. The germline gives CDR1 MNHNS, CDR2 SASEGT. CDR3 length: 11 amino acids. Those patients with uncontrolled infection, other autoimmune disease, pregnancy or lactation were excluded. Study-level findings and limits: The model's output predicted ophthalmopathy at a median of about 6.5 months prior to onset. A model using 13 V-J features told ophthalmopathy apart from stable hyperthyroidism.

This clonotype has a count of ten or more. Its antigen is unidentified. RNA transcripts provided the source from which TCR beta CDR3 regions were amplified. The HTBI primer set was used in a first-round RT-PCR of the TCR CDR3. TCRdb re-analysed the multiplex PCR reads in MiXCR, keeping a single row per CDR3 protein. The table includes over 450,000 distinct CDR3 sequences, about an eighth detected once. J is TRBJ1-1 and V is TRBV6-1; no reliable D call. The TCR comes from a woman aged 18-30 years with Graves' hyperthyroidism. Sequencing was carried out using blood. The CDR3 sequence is CASLPVREAFF. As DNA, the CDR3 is TGTGCCAGCCTGCCGGTTCGGGAAGCTTTCTTT.